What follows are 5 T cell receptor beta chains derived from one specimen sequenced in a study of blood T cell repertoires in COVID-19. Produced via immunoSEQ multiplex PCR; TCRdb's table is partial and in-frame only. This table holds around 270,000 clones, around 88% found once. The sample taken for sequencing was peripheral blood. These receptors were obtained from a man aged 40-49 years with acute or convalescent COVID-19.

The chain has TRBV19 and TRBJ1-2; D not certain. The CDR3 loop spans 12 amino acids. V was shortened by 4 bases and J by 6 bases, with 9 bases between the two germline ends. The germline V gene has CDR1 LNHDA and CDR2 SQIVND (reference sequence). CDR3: CASSRTENGYTF. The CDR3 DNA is TGTGCCAGTAGTAGAACAGAGAATGGCTACACCTTC.

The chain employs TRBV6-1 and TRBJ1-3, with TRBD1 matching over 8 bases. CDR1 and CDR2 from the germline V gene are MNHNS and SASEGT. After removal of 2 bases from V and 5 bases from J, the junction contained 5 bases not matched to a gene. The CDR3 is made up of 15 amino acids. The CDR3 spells CASSERRQGRNTIYF. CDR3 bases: TGTGCCAGCAGTGAACGAAGACAGGGGAGAAACACCATATATTTT.

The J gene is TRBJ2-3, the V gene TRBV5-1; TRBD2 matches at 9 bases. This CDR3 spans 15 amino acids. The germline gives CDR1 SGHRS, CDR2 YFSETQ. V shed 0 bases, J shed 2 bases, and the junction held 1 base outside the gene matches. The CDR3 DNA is TGCGCCAGCAGCTTGGAGCGGGGGGACACAGATACGCAGTATTTT. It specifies CASSLERGDTDTQYF.

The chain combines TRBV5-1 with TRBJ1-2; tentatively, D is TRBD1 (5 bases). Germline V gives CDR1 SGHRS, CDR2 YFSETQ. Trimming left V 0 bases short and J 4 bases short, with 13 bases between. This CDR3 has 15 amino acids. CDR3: CASSLEGSSIYGYTF. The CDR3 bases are TGCGCCAGCAGCTTGGAGGGGTCCTCAATCTATGGCTACACCTTC.

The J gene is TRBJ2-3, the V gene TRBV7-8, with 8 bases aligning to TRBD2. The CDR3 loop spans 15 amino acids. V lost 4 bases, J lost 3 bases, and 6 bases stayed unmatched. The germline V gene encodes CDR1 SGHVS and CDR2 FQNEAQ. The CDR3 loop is CASSSGGRQTDTQYF. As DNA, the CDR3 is TGTGCCAGCAGCTCGGGGGGGAGGCAAACAGATACGCAGTATTTT.